The 28 T cell receptor beta chains below all came from one sample that was sequenced in a study of identical twins. In TCRdb, the 5' RACE reads were re-called with MiXCR into one record per CDR3 protein. The sample carries around 230,000 distinct CDR3 sequences, around a tenth recorded once. The source material was memory (CD45RO+) T cells sorted from blood. The origin of the receptors is a woman younger than 35 in good health.

On this clonotype itself: A much larger clone lies one base from this, so it may be a read error. The CDR3 bases are TGTGCCATCAGCGCAGGGTTTGGCAATGAGCAGTTCTTC. It translates to CAISAGFGNEQFF. The rearrangement links TRBV5-5 to TRBJ2-1; tentatively, D is TRBD1 (5 bases). Germline V gene lookup returns CDR1 SGHKS and CDR2 YYEKEE (reference sequence). CDR3 length: 13 amino acids. The full variable domain, its missing parts supplied by reference TRBV5-5 and TRBJ2-1, is DAGVTQSPTHLIKTRGQQVTLRCSPISGHKSVSWYQQVLGQGPQFIFQYYEKEERGRGNFPDRFSARQFPNYSSELNVNALLLGDSALYLCAISAGFGNEQFFGPGTRLTVL.

The chain joins TRBV3-1 to TRBJ1-1; D ambiguous. The germline V and J ends were trimmed by 5 bases and 5 bases, with 15 bases remaining between them. This CDR3 spans 14 amino acids. The germline V gene has CDR1 LGHDT and CDR2 YNNKEL (reference sequence). CDR3 nucleotides: TGTGCCAGCAGCACATCCCGGGGAAGAACTGAAGCTTTCTTT. This sequence encodes CASSTSRGRTEAFF.

The chain is built from TRBV6-1 and TRBJ1-4; 10 bases match TRBD1. The germline V gene encodes CDR1 MNHNS and CDR2 SASEGT. Unmatched junction bases numbered 7, after V lost 5 bases and J lost 7 bases. CDR3 length: 15 amino acids. CDR3 coding DNA: TGTGCCAGCAGTCAAAGTGGGACAGGGGTTGAAAAACTGTTTTTT. This translates into CASSQSGTGVEKLFF.

The chain combines TRBV18 with TRBJ2-5; D is unclear. The V and J ends lost 7 bases and 4 bases respectively, with 7 bases between them. The CDR3 is 11 residues long. CDR1 and CDR2 (germline): KGHSH, LQKENI. Written as DNA, the CDR3 is TGTGCCAGCTGGGGAAGAGAGACCCAGTACTTC. Residues: CASWGRETQYF. The full variable domain, with the rest looked up from reference TRBV18 and TRBJ2-5, is NAGVMQNPRHLVRRRGQEARLRCSPMKGHSHVYWYRQLPEEGLKFMVYLQKENIIDESGMPKERFSAEFPKEGPSILRIQQVVRGDSAAYFCASWGRETQYFGPGTRLLVL.

This clonotype came up many times. The chain combines TRBV2 with TRBJ2-1; 7 bases agree with TRBD2. The CDR3 has 11 residues. V was pared by 7 bases and J by 14 bases, with 8 bases of the junction left unmatched. Germline CDR1 SNHLY, CDR2 FYNNEI. CDR3 sequence reads: CASMLERDEFF. In DNA, the CDR3 is TGTGCCAGCATGTTAGAGCGGGATGAGTTCTTC.

This clonotype was seen a handful of times. This rearrangement joins TRBV24-1 to TRBJ2-1; 7 bases agree with TRBD2. The germline CDR1 and CDR2 sequences are KGHDR and SFDVKD. CDR3 length: 13 amino acids. The V and J ends lost 9 bases and 4 bases, in that order; junction bases with no gene match: 5. Here the CDR3 DNA reads TGTGCCACCGGCGGGGGAACTTACAATGAGCAGTTCTTC. This codes for CATGGGTYNEQFF.

The gene calls are TRBV5-1 and TRBJ2-3; TRBD1 aligns across 8 bases. The CDR3 length is 15 residues. V was pared by 5 bases and J by 4 bases, with 9 bases of the junction left unmatched. Germline CDR1 is SGHRS and CDR2 is YFSETQ. Written as DNA, the CDR3 is TGCGCCAGCAGACCGCGACAGGGGTTGGCAGATACGCAGTATTTT. Residues: CASRPRQGLADTQYF.

The chain links TRBV6-1 to TRBJ2-7, with D unclear. This CDR3 region has 15 residues. Trimming stripped 1 base from V and 4 bases from J, with 14 bases between. Germline CDR1 is MNHNS and CDR2 is SASEGT. The CDR3: CASSEVNFSGYEQYF. DNA for the CDR3: TGTGCCAGCAGTGAAGTAAATTTTTCAGGTTACGAGCAGTACTTC.

This chain links TRBV6-2 or TRBV6-3 with TRBJ2-1; 14 bases are a match to TRBD2. The CDR3 loop spans 16 amino acids. The ends lost 4 bases at V and 6 bases at J; junction bases unmatched: 5. Germline V gene sequence: CDR1 MNHEY, CDR2 SVGEGT. The CDR3 region is CASSWGLAGVRNEQFF. The DNA for the CDR3 is TGTGCCAGCAGTTGGGGACTAGCGGGAGTTCGCAATGAGCAGTTCTTC.

This clonotype has more than one count but fewer than ten. V and J are TRBV13 and TRBJ1-1; 7 bases line up with TRBD1. The germline gives CDR1 PRHDT, CDR2 FYEKMQ (reference sequence). The CDR3 sequence is 14 residues long. The ends lost 2 bases at V and 1 base at J; junction bases unmatched: 1. The CDR3 is CASSLRDRNTEAFF. DNA of the CDR3: TGTGCCAGCAGCTTACGGGACAGGAACACTGAAGCTTTCTTT.

This clonotype has only a few counts. This chain joins TRBV19 and TRBJ2-7, with 12 bases fitting TRBD2. CDR1 and CDR2 (germline): LNHDA, SQIVND (reference sequence). CDR3 length equals 14 residues. The V segment lost 5 bases and the J segment 6 bases; nucleotides outside the gene matches: 5. The CDR3 coding sequence is TGTGCCAGTAGTCAGACTAGCGGGAGACGCGAGCAGTACTTC. Amino acids: CASSQTSGRREQYF.

Ten or more counts support this clonotype. The chain carries TRBV5-5 and TRBJ2-3; D is possibly TRBD1 or TRBD2 (5 bases each). The CDR3 is 17 amino acids. V lost 2 bases and J lost 2, with 18 bases in between. Germline V gene data show CDR1 as SGHKS and CDR2 as YYEKEE (reference sequence). CDR3: CASSFRRGLAITDTQYF. The CDR3 nucleotides are TGTGCCAGCAGCTTCCGTAGGGGCCTAGCAATCACAGATACGCAGTATTTT.

With respect to this clonotype: This could be a read error, since a much larger clone is one nucleotide away. The rearrangement joins TRBV11-2 to TRBJ2-3; D gene ambiguous. The germline V gene has CDR1 SGHAT and CDR2 FQNNGV. The CDR3 totals 12 residues. CDR3 in amino acids: CASSFMEDMQYF. Written as DNA, the CDR3 is TGTGCCAGCAGCTTTATGGAAGATATGCAGTATTTT.

This clonotype has a count of ten or more. CDR3 DNA: TGTGCCAGCAGCTTAGTCCACAATGAGCAGTTCTTC. The encoded protein is CASSLVHNEQFF. The rearrangement links TRBV7-2 to TRBJ2-1; no firm D call. Trimming removed 1 base at V and 5 bases at J, with 3 bases between. CDR3 size: 12 residues. Germline CDR1 is SGHTA and CDR2 is FQGNSA.

There are a few counts of this clonotype. The rearrangement joins TRBV9 to TRBJ2-7, with a possible D match to TRBD1 (6 bases). CDR3 length: 14 residues. Germline values: CDR1 SGDLS, CDR2 YYNGEE. The V end was cut by 0 bases, the J end by 2 bases, with 9 bases between. CDR3 sequence (DNA): TGTGCCAGCAGCGTAGTGCCAGGGGCCTACGAGCAGTACTTC. It translates to CASSVVPGAYEQYF.

The chain recombines TRBV11-1 with TRBJ1-1, with a weak D call TRBD1 (5 bases). Trimming removed 2 bases from V and 8 bases from J, with 12 bases in between. Per germline, CDR1 SGHAT and CDR2 FQDESV (reference sequence). The CDR3 has 13 amino acids. The CDR3 nucleotides read TGTGCCAGCAGCTTACTGGGGGGTTCAGAAGCTTTCTTT. The encoded protein is CASSLLGGSEAFF.

The V call is TRBV2, the J call TRBJ1-2; maybe TRBD1 (6 bases). V was clipped by 11 bases and J by 2 bases, with 15 bases between them. Germline loops: CDR1 SNHLY, CDR2 FYNNEI. The CDR3 runs to 13 residues. CDR3 amino acids: CAAAAGQNYGYTF. DNA for the CDR3: TGTGCCGCCGCCGCCGGACAGAACTATGGCTACACCTTC.

In its sample, this clonotype was seen a few times. This chain joins TRBV3-1 and TRBJ2-2, with TRBD2 as a possible D gene (6 bases). V was clipped by 1 base and J by 4 bases, with 10 bases between them. The germline gives CDR1 LGHDT, CDR2 YNNKEL (reference sequence). This CDR3 has 15 amino acids. The CDR3 sequence is CASSQAGVGTGELFF. The CDR3 DNA follows: TGTGCCAGCAGCCAAGCGGGAGTAGGCACCGGGGAGCTGTTTTTT. The full variable domain, its missing parts supplied by reference TRBV3-1 and TRBJ2-2, is DTAVSQTPKYLVTQMGNDKSIKCEQNLGHDTMYWYKQDSKKFLKIMFSYNNKELIINETVPNRFSPKSPDKAHLNLHINSLELGDSAVYFCASSQAGVGTGELFFGEGSRLTVL.

This clonotype has at least ten counts. The DNA for the CDR3 is TGTGCCAGCAGCCTGAGGACTAGCGGGAACACAGATACGCAGTATTTT. Its translation is CASSLRTSGNTDTQYF. The rearrangement uses TRBV3-1 and TRBJ2-3; 12 nucleotides match TRBD2. V was clipped by 4 bases and J by 2 bases; unmatched bases: 4. Germline V gives CDR1 LGHDT, CDR2 YNNKEL (reference sequence). CDR3 size: 16 residues.

In this sample, this clonotype turned up a few times. The J gene is TRBJ2-3, the V gene TRBV6-1, with 9 bases fitting TRBD1. The CDR3 extends over 16 amino acids. J lost 3 bases, V lost 7 bases, and 11 bases had no gene match. Germline CDR1 reads MNHNS; CDR2 reads SASEGT. CDR3 amino acids: CASTRKTGGWTDTQYF. In DNA form, the CDR3 reads TGTGCCAGCACCAGGAAGACAGGGGGTTGGACAGATACGCAGTATTTT.

This clonotype was found a few times. The chain combines TRBV6-5 with TRBJ2-1; 8 bases line up with TRBD2. The CDR3 loop spans 16 amino acids. Trimming took 0 bases from V and 0 from J; bases not matched to a gene: 1. The V gene's germline CDR1 is MNHEY and CDR2 SVGAGI. The CDR3 reads CASSYSGGGSYNEQFF. In nucleotides, the CDR3 is TGTGCCAGCAGTTACTCCGGGGGGGGCTCCTACAATGAGCAGTTCTTC.

This clonotype was counted ten times or more. The chain joins TRBV5-1 to TRBJ2-7; TRBD2 agrees at 15 bases. V lost 7 bases, J lost 0 bases, and 11 bases stayed unmatched. The CDR3 has 18 residues. Looked up from germline, CDR1 is SGHRS and CDR2 is YFSETQ. The CDR3 protein is CASSPGLAGGPSSYEQYF. The CDR3 DNA is TGCGCCAGCTCCCCGGGACTAGCGGGAGGACCAAGCTCCTACGAGCAGTACTTC.

J is TRBJ2-7 and V is TRBV6-1; 12 bases line up with TRBD2. Germline lookup yields CDR1 MNHNS and CDR2 SASEGT. J gave up 9 bases and V 6 bases, and 6 bases lay outside the gene matches. The CDR3 contains 13 residues. The CDR3 DNA sequence: TGTGCCAGCAGCGTGACTAGCGGGGGTTTGCAGTACTTC. Its translation: CASSVTSGGLQYF.

This chain connects TRBV7-8 to TRBJ2-5, with a weak D call TRBD2 (5 bases). Per the germline V gene, CDR1 is SGHVS and CDR2 is FQNEAQ. CDR3 length: 13 amino acids. The V end lost 5 bases, the J end lost 1 base, and 8 bases lay between the germline ends. CDR3 bases: TGTGCCAGCAGCCAAGGACTCCAAGAGACCCAGTACTTC. Amino acids: CASSQGLQETQYF.

The rearrangement links TRBV5-5 to TRBJ1-2; D gene uncertain. The CDR3 extends over 13 amino acids. Germline V CDR1 and CDR2: SGHKS, YYEKEE (reference sequence). Trimming took off 4 bases at V and 12 bases at J, with 19 bases between the two ends. The CDR3 DNA reads TGTGCCAGCAGCCCCAGGCTCCTCTATGGGGACACCTTC. Its protein product is CASSPRLLYGDTF.

The chain combines TRBV9 with TRBJ1-4, with D tentatively TRBD1 (5 bases). Germline CDR1 is SGDLS and CDR2 is YYNGEE. CDR3 size: 16 residues. Trimming removed 3 bases at V and 4 bases at J, with 16 bases between. CDR3 DNA: TGTGCCAGCAGCGGAACCGGGACGCTAAATAATGAAAAACTGTTTTTT. It is translated as CASSGTGTLNNEKLFF.

The rearrangement links TRBV5-5 to TRBJ2-1; TRBD2 agrees at 10 bases. The CDR3 spans 15 residues. In germline, CDR1 is SGHKS, CDR2 YYEKEE (reference sequence). Losses at the gene ends were 0 bases for V and 9 bases for J; bases not matched to a gene: 6. The DNA for the CDR3 is TGTGCCAGCAGCTTGGAGCTAGCGGGAGCGATTGAGCAGTTCTTC. It specifies CASSLELAGAIEQFF.

The chain carries TRBV11-2 and TRBJ2-5; TRBD2 agrees at 8 bases. Germline CDR1 is SGHAT and CDR2 is FQNNGV. This CDR3 is 14 amino acids long. Trimming removed 5 bases from V and 4 bases from J; junction bases left unmatched: 6. The chain's CDR3 is CASSQPGTRETQYF. In DNA, the CDR3 is TGTGCCAGCAGCCAGCCAGGGACTAGAGAGACCCAGTACTTC.